Listed here are 25 T cell receptor beta chains from one sample, sequenced in a study of T cells after yellow fever vaccination. TCRdb ran MiXCR on the 5' RACE reads and lists one entry per CDR3 protein. The data show some 340,000 distinct CDR3 sequences, approximately 12% seen once. The material sequenced was CD4+ T cells sorted from PBMCs, taken 45 days after the yellow fever booster vaccination. These receptors all come from a young man who received the YFV17D yellow fever vaccine.

In its sample, this clonotype was seen a few times. The J gene is TRBJ1-2, the V gene TRBV30; D might be TRBD1 (6 bases). Germline CDR1 and CDR2: GTSNPN and SVGIG (reference sequence). V shed 4 bases and J shed 4 bases, with 19 bases lying between them. CDR3 length: 15 residues. The CDR3 loop reads CAWTPGGAGGYGYTF. In DNA, the CDR3 is TGTGCCTGGACCCCCGGGGGGGCCGGAGGCTATGGCTACACCTTC.

This clonotype was picked up one time. The J gene is TRBJ2-7, the V gene TRBV9, with TRBD1 matching 8 bases. This CDR3 has 14 residues. V shed 4 bases, J shed 2 bases, and the junction held 5 bases outside the gene matches. Looked up from germline, CDR1 is SGDLS and CDR2 is YYNGEE. In DNA, the CDR3 is TGTGCCAGCAGCCCGGGACAGGAGACCTACGAGCAGTACGTC. Its translation is CASSPGQETYEQYV.

In this sample, this clonotype turned up a few times. V gene TRBV6-5 combines with J gene TRBJ2-2, with 9 bases fitting TRBD2. The V gene's germline CDR1 is MNHEY and CDR2 SVGAGI. V lost 1 base to trimming and J lost 6 bases; unmatched junction nucleotides: 6. This CDR3 spans 16 amino acids. DNA of the CDR3: TGTGCCAGCAGTTACTTTGCGGGGGGGCCGCCCGGGGAGCTGTTTTTT. This codes for CASSYFAGGPPGELFF.

V is TRBV6-6 and J is TRBJ2-3; 7 bases align to TRBD1. Germline V lookup: CDR1 MNHNY, CDR2 SVGAGI (reference sequence). This CDR3 has 11 amino acids. The CDR3 DNA is TGTGCAGGGGGCGCCGGGGATACGCAGTATTTT. Its translation is CAGGAGDTQYF.

This sequence joins TRBV11-2 and TRBJ2-5; 8 positions match TRBD2. The J segment lost 4 bases and the V segment lost 1 base, leaving 5 bases of the junction unmatched. The CDR3 contains 15 residues. CDR1 and CDR2 (germline): SGHAT, FQNNGV. The CDR3 DNA reads TGTGCCAGCAGCTTAGGAGGACTAGCCCCAGAGACCCAGTACTTC. It translates to CASSLGGLAPETQYF.

The rearrangement uses TRBV3-1 and TRBJ1-4; 10 nucleotides line up with TRBD1. This CDR3 comprises 15 residues. J was trimmed by 7 bases and V by 3 bases; bases with no gene match: 5. The germline CDR1 and CDR2 sequences are LGHDT and YNNKEL (reference sequence). CDR3 DNA sequence: TGTGCCAGCAGCCAGGCGGGACAGGGGTTTGAAAAACTGTTTTTT. This encodes CASSQAGQGFEKLFF.

This clonotype was seen ten or more times. The chain recombines TRBV6-2 or TRBV6-3 with TRBJ1-5; D may be TRBD1 (6 bases). The CDR3 has 17 residues. V was shortened by 2 bases and J by 3 bases, with 17 bases between the two germline ends. In germline, CDR1 is MNHEY, CDR2 SVGEGT. The DNA for the CDR3 is TGTGCCAGCAGTTACGCCCCCCCAGGGGTTGCCAATCAGCCCCAGCATTTT. As protein: CASSYAPPGVANQPQHF.

The chain uses TRBV9 and TRBJ2-3; D tentatively fits TRBD1 or TRBD2 (5 bases each). The V end was cut by 0 bases, the J end by 1 base, with 9 bases between. This CDR3 spans 15 amino acids. The germline gives CDR1 SGDLS, CDR2 YYNGEE. This chain's CDR3 is CASSVALGGTDTQYF. The CDR3 bases are TGTGCCAGCAGCGTAGCGTTGGGGGGCACAGATACGCAGTATTTT.

J is TRBJ2-1 and V is TRBV7-2; D could derive from TRBD1 or TRBD2 (5 bases each). This CDR3 is built from 15 residues. The V gene lost 2 bases and the J gene lost 7 bases, with 15 bases spanning the gap. CDR1 SGHTA and CDR2 FQGNSA come from the germline V gene. The CDR3 is CASSLYGTEGNEQFF. The CDR3 DNA is TGTGCCAGCAGCTTATACGGGACCGAGGGGAATGAGCAGTTCTTC.

This clonotype appeared a few times. The chain is built from TRBV7-2 and TRBJ1-6; D is undetermined. This CDR3 contains 13 residues. Germline assignment: CDR1 SGHTA and CDR2 FQGNSA. Trimming took 2 bases from V and 10 from J, leaving 9 bases between them. The CDR3 DNA is TGTGCCAGCAGCTTAATGGTGGGGTCACCCCTCCACTTT. This sequence encodes CASSLMVGSPLHF.

Details on this clonotype: One junction end does not reproduce the germline sequence, and a read error may be involved. The rearrangement uses TRBV7-9 and TRBJ2-7, with D uncertain. CDR3 size: 14 residues. Germline V CDR1 and CDR2: SEHNR, FQNEAQ (reference sequence). The CDR3 loop is CDSSPQETHGEQYF. The CDR3 nucleotides read TGTGACAGCAGCCCTCAAGAGACACACGGCGAGCAGTACTTC.

The table lists this clonotype with a few counts. This chain joins TRBV6-6 and TRBJ2-7, with D perhaps matching TRBD1 or TRBD2 (5 bases each). The CDR3 is 14 residues long. The germline V gene encodes CDR1 MNHNY and CDR2 SVGAGI (reference sequence). V lost 4 bases and J 3 bases, leaving 13 bases between the germline ends. CDR3 nucleotide sequence: TGTGCCAGCAGTTCCTCGGGACGGAGCTACGAGCAGTACTTC. As protein: CASSSSGRSYEQYF.

In this sample, this clonotype turned up a few times. The V gene is TRBV3-1, the J gene TRBJ1-2; D is unclear. Trimming cost V 3 bases and J 8 bases, with 16 bases left between them. The V gene's germline CDR1 is LGHDT and CDR2 YNNKEL (reference sequence). The CDR3 is made up of 14 amino acids. The CDR3 DNA follows: TGTGCCAGCAGCCAGCAGACTCGTCTGGGGGGCTACACCTTC. Protein sequence: CASSQQTRLGGYTF.

The rearrangement links TRBV6-2 or TRBV6-3 to TRBJ2-7, with D perhaps matching TRBD1 (6 bases). The CDR3 has 18 residues. Germline V lookup: CDR1 MNHEY, CDR2 SVGEGT. Deletions cut 7 bases from V and 0 bases from J, with 25 bases between. Written as DNA, the CDR3 is TGTGCCAGCAACCAACCGACCAAACAGGGCACGAGCTCCTACGAGCAGTACGTC. As protein: CASNQPTKQGTSSYEQYV.

Only a few counts were recorded for this clonotype. The rearrangement joins TRBV5-6 to TRBJ2-3; 11 nucleotides align to TRBD2. CDR1 is SGHDT, CDR2 YYEEEE, per germline. J lost 2 bases, V lost 1 base, and 3 bases had no gene match. The CDR3 covers 16 residues. CDR3 bases: TGTGCCAGCAGCTTGAGGACTAGCGGGTACACAGATACGCAGTATTTT. Translation gives CASSLRTSGYTDTQYF.

The CDR3 DNA is TGTGCCAGCAGTAAACAGGGGACATTCACCGGGGAGCTGTTTTTT. This gives the protein CASSKQGTFTGELFF. The V and J genes are TRBV6-6 and TRBJ2-2; 7 bases map to TRBD1. This CDR3 is 15 amino acids long. J gave up 4 bases and V 5 bases, and 7 bases lay outside the gene matches. CDR1 is MNHNY and CDR2 is SVGAGI in the germline V gene (reference sequence).

CDR3 sequence: CASSLVRDTIYF. CDR3 nucleotides: TGTGCCAGCAGTTTGGTACGGGACACCATATATTTT. This rearrangement joins TRBV12-3 or TRBV12-4 to TRBJ1-3; D not certain. The CDR3 contains 12 residues. Trimming cost V 3 bases and J 8 bases, with 8 bases left between them.

V usage is TRBV7-2 and J usage is TRBJ2-1; a weak D match, TRBD2 (6 bases). The germline CDR1 and CDR2 sequences are SGHTA and FQGNSA. This CDR3 is 14 amino acids long. V lost 1 base to trimming and J lost 10 bases, with 14 bases between them. CDR3 sequence: CASSLGPPGDEQFF. CDR3 DNA sequence: TGTGCCAGCAGCTTAGGACCCCCGGGGGACGAGCAGTTCTTC. Filled out from reference TRBV7-2 and TRBJ2-1, the complete variable domain reads GAGVSQSPSNKVTEKGKDVELRCDPISGHTALYWYRQSLGQGLEFLIYFQGNSAPDKSGLPSDRFSAERTGGSVSTLTIQRTQQEDSAVYLCASSLGPPGDEQFFGPGTRLTVL.

The V call is TRBV7-2, the J call TRBJ1-2, with TRBD1 matching over 12 bases. The junction had 10 bases not matched to a gene; V was cut back by 4 bases and J by 7 bases. Germline values: CDR1 SGHTA, CDR2 FQGNSA. The CDR3 totals 16 residues. CDR3 region: CASSSYSGQGASGYTF. The CDR3 DNA is TGTGCCAGCAGCTCTTATTCGGGACAGGGGGCGTCTGGCTACACCTTC.

This clonotype was counted a few times. CDR3 residues: CANKKGEQYV. Here the CDR3 DNA reads TGTGCCAACAAAAAGGGGGAGCAGTACGTC. The chain combines TRBV21-1 with TRBJ2-7; TRBD1, as called in the table, went unchecked against the DNA. TRBV21-1 is labeled a pseudogene. This CDR3 has 10 residues.

This clonotype was observed a handful of times. The chain has TRBV5-5 and TRBJ2-2; a possible D gene is TRBD1 (5 bases). The CDR3 runs 15 residues. Trimming took off 7 bases at V and 3 bases at J, with 16 bases between the two ends. Germline loops: CDR1 SGHKS, CDR2 YYEKEE (reference sequence). CDR3 in DNA: TGTGCCAGCGGCCCAGGGCCGGGCGACACCGGGGAGCTGTTTTTT. Translating it yields CASGPGPGDTGELFF.

This clonotype was seen at least ten times. The J gene is TRBJ1-2, the V gene TRBV4-3, with a possible D match to TRBD1 (6 bases). Germline CDR1 is LGHNA and CDR2 is YSLEER. The CDR3 is made up of 16 amino acids. Between the trimmed V and J ends, which lost 6 bases and 4 bases, there was a span of 21 bases. Here the CDR3 DNA reads TGCGCCAGCAGTCGCTTAGGGGCAGGGGACACCTATGGCTACACCTTC. It translates to CASSRLGAGDTYGYTF.

This clonotype was detected a few times. The CDR3, as DNA: TGTGCCAGCAGAGTCCAGGGGCGGCCCCAGCATTTT. This codes for CASRVQGRPQHF. The V call is TRBV6-6, the J call TRBJ1-5, with D possibly TRBD1 on 6 matching bases. This CDR3 comprises 12 residues. Trimming cost V 6 bases and J 9 bases, with 12 bases left between them. Germline assignment: CDR1 MNHNY and CDR2 SVGAGI (reference sequence).

This clonotype was seen a few times. The V call is TRBV23-1, the J call TRBJ2-7; TRBD2 matches 7 bases. TRBV23-1 is flagged as an ORF with uncertain function. V trimming: 0 bases; J trimming: 6 bases; junction bases outside the gene matches: 2. The CDR3 covers 13 residues. CDR3 nucleotides: TGCGCCAGCAGTCAATCTTGGGAGGGCGAGCAGTACGTC. Protein product: CASSQSWEGEQYV.

V gene TRBV7-2 combines with J gene TRBJ2-1; no clear D. Germline lookup yields CDR1 SGHTA and CDR2 FQGNSA. Trimming removed 2 bases at V and 12 bases at J, with 8 bases between. This CDR3 has 11 residues. CDR3 bases: TGTGCCAGCAGCTTAAGGGTATGGCAGTTCTTC. Its translation: CASSLRVWQFF.